One sample yielded the 30 T cell receptor beta chains listed below, sequenced in a study of response to subunit inactivated influenza vaccine. TCRdb used MiXCR to reprocess the RT-PCR reads, holding one entry per CDR3 protein. The data contain around 490,000 distinct CDR3 sequences, less than 10% of them singletons. The input for sequencing was PBMCs from blood, taken about 23 months after vaccination. The receptors derive from a man aged 50 to 69 who received an inactivated influenza vaccine.

This clonotype was detected ten times or more. V is TRBV20-1 and J is TRBJ2-1; D remains ambiguous. Per germline, CDR1 DFQATT and CDR2 SNEGSKA (reference sequence). V shed 1 base and J shed 6 bases, with 7 bases lying between them. The CDR3 runs to 12 residues. CDR3 residues: CSARGQTNEQFF. In nucleotides, the CDR3 is TGCAGTGCTAGAGGGCAAACCAATGAGCAGTTCTTC.

This clonotype was found a few times. This chain links TRBV29-1 with TRBJ1-1; the D gene is possibly TRBD1 (5 bases). Germline assignment: CDR1 SQVTM and CDR2 ANQGSEA. CDR3 size: 13 residues. V was pared by 6 bases and J by 0 bases, with 11 bases between. CDR3 sequence reads: CSVEGTLNTEAFF. The CDR3 nucleotides are TGCAGCGTGGAGGGGACGTTGAACACTGAAGCTTTCTTT.

This clonotype was counted only a few times. The chain couples TRBV20-1 to TRBJ2-5, with 10 bases matching TRBD2. The CDR3 is 15 residues long. V lost 2 bases, J lost 5 bases, and 8 bases stayed unmatched. CDR1 is DFQATT, CDR2 SNEGSKA, per germline (reference sequence). The CDR3 here is CSARPSGSPGETQYF. The DNA for the CDR3 is TGCAGTGCTAGACCTAGCGGGAGTCCCGGGGAGACCCAGTACTTC.

The chain is built from TRBV4-3 and TRBJ2-5, with 7 bases identical to TRBD2. In germline, CDR1 is LGHNA, CDR2 YSLEER. CDR3 length: 15 residues. Unmatched junction bases numbered 9, after V lost 3 bases and J lost 5 bases. The CDR3 loop reads CASSQIAGVGETQYF. CDR3 nucleotide sequence: TGCGCCAGCAGCCAGATCGCGGGGGTCGGGGAGACCCAGTACTTC.

The chain recombines TRBV6-2 or TRBV6-3 with TRBJ2-7, with TRBD2 as a possible D gene (5 bases). CDR3 size: 13 residues. Trimming removed 2 bases at V and 4 bases at J, with 9 bases between. Germline V lookup: CDR1 MNHEY, CDR2 SVGEGT. The CDR3 reads CASSYMGAYEQYF. CDR3 sequence (DNA): TGTGCCAGCAGTTACATGGGAGCGTACGAGCAGTACTTC.

This rearrangement joins TRBV4-2 to TRBJ2-7; 8 bases match TRBD1. The CDR3 covers 19 residues. CDR1 and CDR2 (germline): LGHNA, YNFKEQ. V dropped 0 bases and J dropped 0; count of bases not matched to a gene: 13. The CDR3: CASSQDLIRQGISSYEQYF. The CDR3 DNA reads TGTGCCAGCAGCCAAGATCTTATAAGACAGGGGATAAGCTCCTACGAGCAGTACTTC.

This clonotype has just a few counts. The V gene is TRBV30, the J gene TRBJ2-1, with 8 bases aligning to TRBD2. The CDR3 runs to 15 residues. Germline CDR1 and CDR2: GTSNPN and SVGIG (reference sequence). V shed 0 bases, J shed 7 bases, and the junction held 8 bases outside the gene matches. The CDR3 region is CAWSVGTSQVNEQFF. DNA of the CDR3: TGTGCCTGGAGTGTAGGGACTAGTCAAGTGAATGAGCAGTTCTTC. The variable domain in full, with the rest retrieved from reference TRBV30 and TRBJ2-1, is SQTIHQWPATLVQPVGSPLSLECTVEGTSNPNLYWYRQAAGRGLQLLFYSVGIGQISSEVPQNLSASRPQDRQFILSSKKLLLSDSGFYLCAWSVGTSQVNEQFFGPGTRLTVL.

V usage is TRBV18 and J usage is TRBJ2-1; D could derive from TRBD1 or TRBD2 (5 bases each). CDR3 length equals 15 residues. V was pared by 1 base and J by 2 bases, with 9 bases between. Germline-derived CDR1 and CDR2 are KGHSH and LQKENI. The CDR3 DNA follows: TGTGCCAGCTCACCACTCCGGGGCCCCTACAATGAGCAGTTCTTC. Translating gives CASSPLRGPYNEQFF. Filled out from reference TRBV18 and TRBJ2-1, the complete variable domain reads NAGVMQNPRHLVRRRGQEARLRCSPMKGHSHVYWYRQLPEEGLKFMVYLQKENIIDESGMPKERFSAEFPKEGPSILRIQQVVRGDSAAYFCASSPLRGPYNEQFFGPGTRLTVL.

This clonotype appeared a few times. This chain connects TRBV20-1 to TRBJ1-2; 9 bases fit TRBD1. The CDR3 is 13 residues long. Germline V gene lookup returns CDR1 DFQATT and CDR2 SNEGSKA (reference sequence). With V trimmed by 6 bases and J by 6 bases, 8 bases remained unmatched. Here the CDR3 DNA reads TGCAGTGCAGCAGACAGGGGGAGAGATGGCTACACCTTC. It translates to CSAADRGRDGYTF.

The chain links TRBV29-1 to TRBJ2-5, with unresolved D. CDR1 and CDR2 from the germline V gene are SQVTM and ANQGSEA. The CDR3 contains 11 residues. V dropped 8 bases and J dropped 0 bases, with 7 bases sitting between them. CDR3 bases: TGCAGCCAAGAGGACCAAGAGACCCAGTACTTC. Encoded protein: CSQEDQETQYF.

This clonotype was found a few times. The rearrangement uses TRBV6-5 and TRBJ1-6, with a weak D call TRBD1 (5 bases). The CDR3 totals 16 residues. Trimming took off 0 bases at V and 7 bases at J, with 13 bases between the two ends. CDR1 and CDR2 (germline): MNHEY, SVGAGI. Here the CDR3 DNA reads TGTGCCAGCAGTTACTCCCGGGGGACGATGAATTCACCCCTCCACTTT. Translated, it gives CASSYSRGTMNSPLHF.

In its sample, this clonotype was seen a few times. The chain has TRBV7-9 and TRBJ1-2; 9 bases line up with TRBD1. Germline V gene lookup returns CDR1 SEHNR and CDR2 FQNEAQ (reference sequence). The CDR3 loop spans 15 amino acids. V was clipped by 4 bases and J by 7 bases; unmatched bases: 10. In DNA, the CDR3 is TGTGCCAGCAGCTCTACCGGGACAGGGTACGGTGGCTACACCTTC. Translated, it gives CASSSTGTGYGGYTF.

CDR3 DNA: TGTGCCAGCAGCCAAGTAACAGGGGAGGAAAAACTGTTTTTT. Its translation: CASSQVTGEEKLFF. The V gene is TRBV4-2, the J gene TRBJ1-4; 7 nucleotides agree with TRBD1. In germline, CDR1 is LGHNA, CDR2 YNFKEQ. With V trimmed by 1 base and J by 8 bases, 4 bases remained unmatched. The CDR3 extends over 14 amino acids.

The chain employs TRBV29-1 and TRBJ2-2, with 7 nucleotides matching TRBD2. Germline V gives CDR1 SQVTM, CDR2 ANQGSEA. This CDR3 contains 12 residues. The V and J ends lost 3 bases and 6 bases, in that order; junction bases with no gene match: 1. In nucleotides, the CDR3 is TGCAGCGTTGATCGGGAGGCCGGGGAGCTGTTTTTT. Translating it yields CSVDREAGELFF.

This clonotype was recorded many times. The chain recombines TRBV29-1 with TRBJ1-2, with D possibly being TRBD1 (6 bases). Between the trimmed V and J ends, which lost 7 bases and 3 bases, there was a span of 12 bases. Germline V lookup: CDR1 SQVTM, CDR2 ANQGSEA. The CDR3 loop spans 12 amino acids. The CDR3 sequence: CSDGGRDYGYTF. Written as DNA, the CDR3 is TGCAGCGACGGGGGGCGCGACTATGGCTACACCTTC. The full variable domain, rest sourced from reference TRBV29-1 and TRBJ1-2, is SAVISQKPSRDICQRGTSLTIQCQVDSQVTMMFWYRQQPGQSLTLIATANQGSEATYESGFVIDKFPISRPNLTFSTLTVSNMSPEDSSIYLCSDGGRDYGYTFGSGTRLTVV.

The V call is TRBV5-1, the J call TRBJ2-7; 14 positions agree with TRBD2. Trimming cost V 4 bases and J 2 bases; bases outside gene matches: 5. The CDR3 is 16 residues long. The germline gives CDR1 SGHRS, CDR2 YFSETQ. The CDR3, as DNA: TGCGCCAGCAGCGCCTGGACTAGCGGGGGGACCTACGAGCAGTACTTC. Its protein is CASSAWTSGGTYEQYF.

Many counts were recorded for this clonotype. The J gene is TRBJ2-7, the V gene TRBV12-3 or TRBV12-4; 8 positions agree with TRBD2. J was trimmed by 5 bases and V by 5 bases; bases with no gene match: 5. The CDR3 is 13 residues long. CDR3 region: CASSPPTSDEQYF. CDR3 coding DNA: TGTGCCAGCAGTCCGCCGACTAGCGACGAGCAGTACTTC.

Only a few counts were recorded for this clonotype. The gene calls are TRBV6-5 and TRBJ2-3; D is possibly TRBD1 or TRBD2 (5 bases each). The CDR3 spans 12 residues. V gave up 6 bases and J gave up 8 bases, with 12 bases separating them. Germline assignment: CDR1 MNHEY and CDR2 SVGAGI. In DNA, the CDR3 is TGTGCCAGCAGCACCAGGGAGACTACGCAGTATTTT. This sequence encodes CASSTRETTQYF.

This clonotype was counted many times. The rearrangement links TRBV5-1 to TRBJ1-5, with a tentative D call TRBD1 (6 bases). CDR3 size: 18 residues. With 2 bases removed from V and 3 bases from J, the gap between germline ends came to 21 bases. Germline V gives CDR1 SGHRS, CDR2 YFSETQ. The CDR3 spells CASSFLGARGLDNQPQHF. The CDR3 DNA reads TGCGCCAGCAGCTTTTTAGGGGCGAGGGGGTTGGACAATCAGCCCCAGCATTTT.

This clonotype appeared many times. The genes are TRBV15 and TRBJ2-7; D not certain. Germline loops: CDR1 LNHNV, CDR2 YYDKDF (reference sequence). There are 12 residues in the CDR3. Trimming took 0 bases from V and 6 from J, leaving 6 bases between them. This CDR3 is CATSREVGEQYF. The CDR3 DNA reads as TGTGCCACCAGCAGAGAAGTTGGCGAGCAGTACTTC.

This clonotype has ten or more counts. V usage is TRBV29-1 and J usage is TRBJ2-1, with D perhaps assigned TRBD1 or TRBD2 (5 bases each). CDR1 is SQVTM, CDR2 ANQGSEA, per germline. The length of the CDR3 is 12 residues. V was shortened by 6 bases and J by 4 bases, with 10 bases between the two germline ends. The CDR3 coding sequence is TGCAGCGTGGGGGATAGATACAATGAGCAGTTCTTC. Translating gives CSVGDRYNEQFF.

There are a few counts of this clonotype. The chain employs TRBV15 and TRBJ2-7; D is ambiguous. Looked up from germline, CDR1 is LNHNV and CDR2 is YYDKDF (reference sequence). The CDR3 runs 14 residues. The germline V and J ends were trimmed by 3 bases and 2 bases, with 11 bases remaining between them. CDR3 amino acids: CATSRAGNPYEQYF. For the CDR3, the DNA is TGTGCCACCAGCAGGGCTGGGAACCCCTACGAGCAGTACTTC.

This clonotype was found a few times. V gene TRBV5-1 combines with J gene TRBJ2-3, with a weak D call TRBD1 (5 bases). There are 15 residues in the CDR3. The V end was cut by 4 bases, the J end by 0 bases, with 12 bases between. Germline CDR1 SGHRS, CDR2 YFSETQ. The CDR3 reads CASSLQATSTDTQYF. The CDR3 nucleotides read TGCGCCAGCAGCCTACAGGCTACTAGCACAGATACGCAGTATTTT.

The chain combines TRBV5-1 with TRBJ2-5; 8 nucleotides agree with TRBD1. This CDR3 comprises 15 residues. V gave up 2 bases and J gave up 9 bases; unmatched junction bases: 12. The germline CDR1 and CDR2 sequences are SGHRS and YFSETQ. The CDR3 loop is CASSFQGARDGAQYF. CDR3 nucleotide sequence: TGCGCCAGCAGCTTCCAGGGGGCGCGGGATGGCGCCCAGTACTTC.

V and J are TRBV6-1 and TRBJ2-1; D may correspond to TRBD1 or TRBD2 (5 bases each). This CDR3 is 15 amino acids long. V lost 2 bases and J 3 bases, leaving 11 bases between the germline ends. From germline, CDR1 is MNHNS and CDR2 SASEGT. The CDR3 protein is CASSELLGDYNEQFF. CDR3 DNA sequence: TGTGCCAGCAGTGAATTGTTGGGGGACTACAATGAGCAGTTCTTC.

This clonotype was observed a few times. The chain is built from TRBV7-6 and TRBJ2-2, with D tentatively TRBD2 (5 bases). CDR3 length equals 15 residues. CDR1 and CDR2 (germline): SGHVS, FNYEAQ. Trimming left V 5 bases short and J 1 base short, with 11 bases between. This CDR3 reads CASSQEEENTGELFF. The DNA for the CDR3 is TGTGCCAGCAGCCAAGAGGAGGAGAACACCGGGGAGCTGTTTTTT.

This clonotype appeared a few times. This chain uses TRBV5-6 with TRBJ2-2; 8 positions match TRBD1. The CDR3 loop spans 16 amino acids. The V gene end was trimmed by 0 bases and the J gene end by 5 bases; junction bases not matched to a gene: 6. Germline CDR1 SGHDT, CDR2 YYEEEE. CDR3 protein: CASSLDGTGLTGELFF. In nucleotides, the CDR3 is TGTGCCAGCAGCTTGGATGGGACAGGACTAACCGGGGAGCTGTTTTTT.

This clonotype was seen a handful of times. This chain links TRBV4-3 with TRBJ1-2; 7 positions match TRBD1. V lost 2 bases, J lost 4 bases, and 4 bases stayed unmatched. The CDR3 has 14 residues. Germline V CDR1 and CDR2: LGHNA, YSLEER. The CDR3 sequence is CASSQRTGPYGYTF. The DNA of the CDR3 is TGCGCCAGCAGCCAACGGACAGGTCCCTATGGCTACACCTTC.

This clonotype has only a few counts. The rearrangement uses TRBV5-1 and TRBJ1-1, with 7 bases matching TRBD1. CDR3 length equals 15 residues. Trimming cost V 4 bases and J 1 base; bases outside gene matches: 7. In germline, CDR1 is SGHRS, CDR2 YFSETQ. The CDR3 region is CASSTWTGRNTEAFF. The DNA of the CDR3 is TGCGCCAGCAGCACTTGGACAGGACGGAACACTGAAGCTTTCTTT. Combining the CDR3 with reference TRBV5-1 and TRBJ1-1 gives the whole variable domain KAGVTQTPRYLIKTRGQQVTLSCSPISGHRSVSWYQQTPGQGLQFLFEYFSETQRNKGNFPGRFSGRQFSNSRSEMNVSTLELGDSALYLCASSTWTGRNTEAFFGQGTRLTVV.

This clonotype was detected ten times or more. V usage is TRBV30 and J usage is TRBJ2-1; 11 positions match TRBD1. V was pared by 3 bases and J by 8 bases, with 6 bases of the junction left unmatched. The CDR3 contains 14 residues. From germline, CDR1 is GTSNPN and CDR2 SVGIG (reference sequence). The CDR3 loop is CAWSRTGGGDEQFF. In DNA, the CDR3 is TGTGCCTGGAGCCGGACAGGGGGCGGCGATGAGCAGTTCTTC.